The clone carrying this TCR beta chain has more than one count but fewer than ten. This entry belongs to a study of T-cell reconstitution after alpha-beta-depleted transplantation in children. J was trimmed by 3 bases and V by 0 bases; bases with no gene match: 8. This CDR3 is 16 amino acids long. Per germline, CDR1 SGDLS and CDR2 YYNGEE. The TCRbeta library incorporated unique molecular identifiers. TCRdb analysed the PCR reads with MiXCR anew, one entry per CDR3 protein. Of some 550,000 distinct CDR3 sequences detected, about 18% appear once; the ten largest clones hold roughly 3.3%. This sequence joins TRBV9 and TRBJ2-5; TRBD2 matches 7 bases. The clonotype comes from a human donor who donated a stem cell graft to a child with acute lymphoblastic leukemia. This specimen consisted of PBMCs from the stem cell graft donor, obtained from the stem cell graft. The DNA of the CDR3 is TGTGCCAGCAGCGTAGTGGGCGGGAGTTATGAAGAGACCCAGTACTTC. It yields the protein CASSVVGGSYEETQYF.